The source of this T cell receptor (beta chain) is a study of shared clonotypes between healthy human individuals. Each PCR replicate from the sorted subsets contained 150 to 250 ng DNA, which is around 30,000 T cell genomes. Clones were read by immunoSEQ multiplex PCR, and TCRdb kept only the in-frame ones, dropping some. The data contain roughly 2.2 million clones, 85% to 95% of them singletons. V shed 5 bases, J shed 9 bases, and the junction held 13 bases outside the gene matches. Germline CDR1 MDHEN, CDR2 SYDVKM. CDR3 length equals 15 residues. Comment on this clone: What it binds is unknown.

Study findings and constraints: Deeper or shallower sequencing was expected to change how clonotypes are shared among donors. Genetic and exposure-history diversity was limited by the few donors. Some clonotypes were shared by all four sorted-subset donors, while others were not shared. The non-shared ones had lower generation probabilities than the shared ones.

The TCR originated in a young man in good health. Some clones in this sample may be carry-over from other donors' samples. The material sequenced was naive CD4+ T cells from PBMCs. Subset described: CD45RA+ positively selected. This chain joins TRBV28 and TRBJ1-1; TRBD1 matches at 9 bases. CDR3 protein: CASSQNPGQGGQAFF. Here the CDR3 DNA reads TGTGCCAGCAGTCAAAACCCGGGACAGGGAGGACAAGCTTTCTTT.